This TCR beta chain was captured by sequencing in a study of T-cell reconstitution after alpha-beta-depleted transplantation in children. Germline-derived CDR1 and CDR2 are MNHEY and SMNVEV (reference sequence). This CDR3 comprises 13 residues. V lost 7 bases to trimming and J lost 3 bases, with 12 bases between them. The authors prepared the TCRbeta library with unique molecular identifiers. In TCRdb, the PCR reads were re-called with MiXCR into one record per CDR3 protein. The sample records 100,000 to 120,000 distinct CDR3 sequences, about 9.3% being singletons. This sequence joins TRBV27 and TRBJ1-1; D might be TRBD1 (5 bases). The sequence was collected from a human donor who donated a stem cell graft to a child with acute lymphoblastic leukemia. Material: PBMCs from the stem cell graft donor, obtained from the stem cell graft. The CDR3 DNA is TGTGCCAGCAACCGGAGGGACGACACTGAAGCTTTCTTT. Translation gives CASNRRDDTEAFF.